This T cell receptor beta chain was captured in a study of T cells in Graves' hyperthyroidism and ophthalmopathy. General study points: Using 13 V-J features, a model discriminated ophthalmopathy from stable hyperthyroidism. Blood also carried most thyroid clonotypes expanded above 0.001.

Patients were excluded because of uncontrolled infection, other autoimmune disease, pregnancy or lactation. The study based diagnoses on clinical symptoms, serum thyroxine and TRAb, thyroid ultrasound and orbital computed tomography. Authors of the study amplified TCR beta CDR3 regions from RNA transcripts. A set of HTBI primers served as the primers for a first-round RT-PCR of the TCR CDR3. TCRdb re-called the multiplex PCR reads through MiXCR, storing one row per CDR3 protein. The profile covers 650,000 to 800,000 distinct CDR3 sequences, with 45% appearing a single time and less than 9% taken by the ten largest. V shed 8 bases and J 3 bases; nucleotides not matched to a gene: 3. Germline CDR1 SNHLY, CDR2 FYNNEI. The CDR3 runs 13 residues. As concerns this clonotype: Its antigen is not known.

The TCR sequence derives from an adult man with Graves' disease, either hyperthyroidism or ophthalmopathy (not recorded which). The sample comprised peripheral blood or thyroid tissue (not recorded which). The chain joins TRBV2 to TRBJ1-5; 8 positions match TRBD1. The CDR3 nucleotides are TGTGCCAGCGCGACAGGGGACAATCAGCCCCAGCATTTT. Translated: CASATGDNQPQHF. Full variable domain (remainder filled in from reference TRBV2 and TRBJ1-5): EPEVTQTPSHQVTQMGQEVILRCVPISNHLYFYWYRQILGQKVEFLVSFYNNEISEKSEIFDDQFSVERPDGSNFTLKIRSTKLEDSAMYFCASATGDNQPQHFGDGTRLSIL.